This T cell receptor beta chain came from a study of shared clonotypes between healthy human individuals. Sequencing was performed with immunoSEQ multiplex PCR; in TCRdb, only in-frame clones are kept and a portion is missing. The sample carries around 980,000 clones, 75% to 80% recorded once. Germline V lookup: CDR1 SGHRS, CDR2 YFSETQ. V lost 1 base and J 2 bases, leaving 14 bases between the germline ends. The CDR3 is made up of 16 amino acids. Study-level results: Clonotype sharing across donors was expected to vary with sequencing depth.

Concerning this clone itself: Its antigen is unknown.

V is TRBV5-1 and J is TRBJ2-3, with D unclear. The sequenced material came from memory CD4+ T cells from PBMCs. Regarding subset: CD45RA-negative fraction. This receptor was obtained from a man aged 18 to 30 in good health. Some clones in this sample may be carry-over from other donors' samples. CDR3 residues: CASSLYLSDLTDTQYF. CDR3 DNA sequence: TGCGCCAGCAGCTTGTACCTATCAGACCTCACAGATACGCAGTATTTT.